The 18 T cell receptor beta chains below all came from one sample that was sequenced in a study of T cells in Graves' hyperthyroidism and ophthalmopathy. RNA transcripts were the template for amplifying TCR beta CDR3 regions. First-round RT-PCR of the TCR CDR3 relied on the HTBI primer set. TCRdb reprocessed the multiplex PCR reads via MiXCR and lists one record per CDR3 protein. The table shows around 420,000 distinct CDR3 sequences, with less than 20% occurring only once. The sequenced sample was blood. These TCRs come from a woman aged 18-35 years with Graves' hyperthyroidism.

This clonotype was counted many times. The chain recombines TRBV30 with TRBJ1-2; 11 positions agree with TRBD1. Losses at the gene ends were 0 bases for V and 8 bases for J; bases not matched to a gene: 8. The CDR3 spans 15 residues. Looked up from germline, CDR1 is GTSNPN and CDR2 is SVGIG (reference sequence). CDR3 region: CAWSVADRGPAGYTF. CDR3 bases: TGTGCCTGGAGTGTGGCGGACAGGGGGCCCGCGGGCTACACCTTC.

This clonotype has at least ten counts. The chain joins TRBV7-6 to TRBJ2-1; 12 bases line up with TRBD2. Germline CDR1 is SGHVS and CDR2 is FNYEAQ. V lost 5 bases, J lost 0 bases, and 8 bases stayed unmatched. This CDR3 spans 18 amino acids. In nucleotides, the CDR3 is TGTGCCAGCAGCAAGGGACTAGCGGGCTGGAGCTCCTACAATGAGCAGTTCTTC. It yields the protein CASSKGLAGWSSYNEQFF.

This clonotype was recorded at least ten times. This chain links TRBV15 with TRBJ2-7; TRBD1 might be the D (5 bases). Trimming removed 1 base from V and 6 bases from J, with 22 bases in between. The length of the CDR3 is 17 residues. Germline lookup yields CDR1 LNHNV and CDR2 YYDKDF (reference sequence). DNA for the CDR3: TGTGCCACCAGCAGAGCGAAAGACAGTCGGCTCATGGGCGAGCAGTACTTC. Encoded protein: CATSRAKDSRLMGEQYF.

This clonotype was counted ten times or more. CDR3 in amino acids: CSASLPDGLAWVADTQYF. CDR3 coding DNA: TGCAGTGCTAGCCTTCCGGACGGCCTGGCGTGGGTCGCAGATACGCAGTATTTT. The chain is built from TRBV20-1 and TRBJ2-3, with D unresolved. CDR3 length: 18 amino acids. The ends were cut back, 3 bases at V and 4 bases at J, with 26 bases in the middle. Germline V gene sequence: CDR1 DFQATT, CDR2 SNEGSKA (reference sequence).

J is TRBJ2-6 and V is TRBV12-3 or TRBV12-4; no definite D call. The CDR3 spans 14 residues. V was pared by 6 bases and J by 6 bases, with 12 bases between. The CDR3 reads CASRDSGPANVLTF. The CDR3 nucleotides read TGTGCCAGCAGAGATTCAGGACCGGCCAACGTCCTGACTTTC.

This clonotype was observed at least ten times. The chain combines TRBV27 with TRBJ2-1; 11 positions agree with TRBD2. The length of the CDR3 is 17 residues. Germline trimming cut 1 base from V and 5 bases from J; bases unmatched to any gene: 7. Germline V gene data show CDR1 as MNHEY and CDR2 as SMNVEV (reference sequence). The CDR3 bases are TGTGCCAGCAGTTTATTTTATAGCGGGAGGGCGAACAATGAGCAGTTCTTC. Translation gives CASSLFYSGRANNEQFF.

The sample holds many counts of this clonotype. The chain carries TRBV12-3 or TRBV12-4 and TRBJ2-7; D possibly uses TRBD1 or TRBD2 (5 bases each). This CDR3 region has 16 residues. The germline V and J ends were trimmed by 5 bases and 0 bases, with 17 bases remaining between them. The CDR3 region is CASSPSRDGNSYEQYF. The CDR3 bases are TGTGCCAGCAGTCCTAGCCGGGACGGCAACTCCTACGAGCAGTACTTC.

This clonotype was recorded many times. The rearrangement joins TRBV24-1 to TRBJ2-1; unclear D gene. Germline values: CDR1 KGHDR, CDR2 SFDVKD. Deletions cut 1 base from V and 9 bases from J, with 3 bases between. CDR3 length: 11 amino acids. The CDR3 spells CATSDFSEQFF. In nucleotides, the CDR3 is TGTGCCACCAGTGATTTCTCTGAGCAGTTCTTC.

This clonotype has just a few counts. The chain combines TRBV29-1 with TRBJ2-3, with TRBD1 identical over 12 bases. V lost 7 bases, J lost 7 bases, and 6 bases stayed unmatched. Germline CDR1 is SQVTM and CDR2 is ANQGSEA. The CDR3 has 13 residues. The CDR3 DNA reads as TGCAGCGCGAGGGACAGGGGGCTGAATACGCAGTATTTT. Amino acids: CSARDRGLNTQYF.

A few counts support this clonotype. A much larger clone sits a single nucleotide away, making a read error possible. The CDR3 spells CSARSQTSGTDTQYF. CDR3 DNA sequence: TGCAGTGCGAGGTCACAAACGTCTGGCACAGATACGCAGTATTTT. This chain connects TRBV20-1 to TRBJ2-3; D remains ambiguous. CDR1 and CDR2 (germline): DFQATT, SNEGSKA (reference sequence). The length of the CDR3 is 15 residues. The V and J ends lost 6 bases and 1 base respectively, with 17 bases between them.

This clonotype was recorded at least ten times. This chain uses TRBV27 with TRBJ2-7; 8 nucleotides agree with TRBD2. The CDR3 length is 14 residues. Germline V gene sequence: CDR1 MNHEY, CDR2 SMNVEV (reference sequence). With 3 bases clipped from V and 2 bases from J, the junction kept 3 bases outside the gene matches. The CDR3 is CASSFYGGAYEQYF. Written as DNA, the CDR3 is TGTGCCAGCAGTTTTTACGGGGGGGCCTACGAGCAGTACTTC.

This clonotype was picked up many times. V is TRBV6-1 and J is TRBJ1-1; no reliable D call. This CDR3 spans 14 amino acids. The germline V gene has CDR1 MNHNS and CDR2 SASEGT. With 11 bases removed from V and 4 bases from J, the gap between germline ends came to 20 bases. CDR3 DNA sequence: TGTGCCGGGTCGTCGAGGACCGAAAGCACTGAAGCTTTCTTT. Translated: CAGSSRTESTEAFF.

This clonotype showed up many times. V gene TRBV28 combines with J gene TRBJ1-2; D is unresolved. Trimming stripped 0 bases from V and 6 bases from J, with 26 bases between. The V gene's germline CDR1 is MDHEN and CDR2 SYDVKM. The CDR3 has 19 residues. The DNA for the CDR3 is TGTGCCAGCAGTTTATGGCTTCGGCTACCACATCGAGTCAGTCATGGCTACACCTTC. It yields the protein CASSLWLRLPHRVSHGYTF.

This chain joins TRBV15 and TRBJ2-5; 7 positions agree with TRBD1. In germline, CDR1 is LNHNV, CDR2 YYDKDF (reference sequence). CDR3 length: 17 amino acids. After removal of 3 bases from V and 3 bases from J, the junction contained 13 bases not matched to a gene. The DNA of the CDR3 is TGTGCCACCAGCAGGAGGGGCTTTCCGGACAGGAAAGAGACCCAGTACTTC. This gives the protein CATSRRGFPDRKETQYF.

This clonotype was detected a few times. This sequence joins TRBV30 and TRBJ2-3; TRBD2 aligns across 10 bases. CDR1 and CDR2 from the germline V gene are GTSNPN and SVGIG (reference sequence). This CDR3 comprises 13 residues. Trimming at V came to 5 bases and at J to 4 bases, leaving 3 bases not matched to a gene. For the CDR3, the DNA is TGTGCCTGGCGACTAGCGGGTGCAGATACGCAGTATTTT. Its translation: CAWRLAGADTQYF.

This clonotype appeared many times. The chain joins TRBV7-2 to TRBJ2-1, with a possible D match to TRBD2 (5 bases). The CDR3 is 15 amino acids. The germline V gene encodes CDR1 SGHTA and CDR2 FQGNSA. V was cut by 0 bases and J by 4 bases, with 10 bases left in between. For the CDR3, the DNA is TGTGCCAGCAGCTTAGCGATTAGCGATTACAATGAGCAGTTCTTC. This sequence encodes CASSLAISDYNEQFF.

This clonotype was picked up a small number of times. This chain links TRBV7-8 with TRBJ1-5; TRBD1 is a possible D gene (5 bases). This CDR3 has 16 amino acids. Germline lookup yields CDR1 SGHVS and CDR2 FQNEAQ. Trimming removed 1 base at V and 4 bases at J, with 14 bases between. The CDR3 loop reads CASSLESRAINQPQHF. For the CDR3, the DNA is TGTGCCAGCAGCTTAGAGTCCAGGGCGATTAATCAGCCCCAGCATTTT.

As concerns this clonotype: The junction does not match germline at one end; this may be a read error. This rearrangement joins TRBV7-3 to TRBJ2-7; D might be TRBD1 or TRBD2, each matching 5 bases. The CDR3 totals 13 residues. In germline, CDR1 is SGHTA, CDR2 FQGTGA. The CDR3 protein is CASSFQGLGEHYF. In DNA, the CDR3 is TGTGCCAGCAGCTTCCAGGGCCTGGGGGAGCACTACTTC. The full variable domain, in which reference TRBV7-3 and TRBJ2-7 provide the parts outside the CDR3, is GAGVSQTPSNKVTEKGKYVELRCDPISGHTALYWYRQSLGQGPEFLIYFQGTGAADDSGLPNDRFFAVRPEGSVSTLKIQRTERGDSAVYLCASSFQGLGEHYFGPGTRLTVT.